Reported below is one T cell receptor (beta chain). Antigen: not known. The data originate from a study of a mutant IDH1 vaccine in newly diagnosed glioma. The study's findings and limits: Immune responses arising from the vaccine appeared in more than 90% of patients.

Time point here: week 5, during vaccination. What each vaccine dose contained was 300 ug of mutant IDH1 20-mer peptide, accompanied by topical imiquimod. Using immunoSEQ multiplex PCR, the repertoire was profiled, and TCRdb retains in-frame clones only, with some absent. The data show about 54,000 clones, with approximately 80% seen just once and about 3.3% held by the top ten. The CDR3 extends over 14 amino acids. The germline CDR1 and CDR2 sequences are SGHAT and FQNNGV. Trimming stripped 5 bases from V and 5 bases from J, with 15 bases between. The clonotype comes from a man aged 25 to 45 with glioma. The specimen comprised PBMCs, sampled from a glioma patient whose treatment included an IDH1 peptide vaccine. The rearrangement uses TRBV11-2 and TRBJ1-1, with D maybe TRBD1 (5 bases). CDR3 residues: CASSRPQGGTEAFF. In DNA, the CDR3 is TGTGCCAGCAGCCGTCCGCAGGGTGGAACTGAAGCTTTCTTT.